This TCR beta chain was sequenced for a study of blood T cells in healthy people across ages (dated by TCRdb to 2015 to 2017). With regard to the full study: In model experiments, template switching captured about one uniquely barcoded TCR beta cDNA molecule for every two T cells. The study measured age-related changes in TCR beta repertoire diversity using deep sequencing normalized with unique cDNA molecular identifiers. The donors were divided into four age groups: young (average approximately 15 years), middle-aged (about 39), aged (under 70) and long-lived (about 80). Donors of different ages were randomly distributed across sequencing lanes to avoid experimental bias. Using the same blood draw, the study looked at two additional independent replicas of 1 million unique cDNA reads for two donors, one aged 18 to 29 and the other aged 80 or older. Broader findings and caveats from the paper: As age increased, observed TCR beta diversity per million T cells dropped in a roughly linear way, and a significant reduction was already evident by age about 40. The percentage of naive T cells measured by flow cytometry correlated strongly with observed TCR beta diversity. Compared with the aged group, the long-lived group had more naive CD4+ T cells, fewer expanded clones and increased TCR diversity, suggesting age selection. Total diversity estimates from one million sequenced T cells were considered lower bounds and underestimates. Bulk unsorted PBMC profiling prevented conclusive comparison of naive and antigen-experienced compartments. Because the CMV infection status of the donors was unknown, age-related changes in expanded clonotypes may potentially have been confounded.

In the case of this clonotype: Its antigen specificity is not known. A read error may account for a junction end that differs from germline.

The donors were roughly 40 Caucasian individuals from Russia, aged 6 to 90 years, who were systemically healthy. Roughly 9.5 milliliters of peripheral blood were drawn from each donor into EDTA-treated Vacutainer tubes. Ficoll-Paque density-gradient centrifugation was used to isolate PBMCs, with at least 7 million per sample. Total RNA was extracted from PBMCs with Trizol reagent, with at least 5.5 micrograms obtained per sample. The percentages of naive CD45RAhigh/CD27high T cells were determined by flow cytometry on a PBMC aliquot from every donor. The CDR3 goes from the cysteine to the phenylalanine over 16 residues. CDR3 DNA only is kept here, 48 bases in frame from base 1. CDR1 and CDR2, per the germline V gene (reference sequence), are SGHAT and FQDESV. The receptor library was made with 5' RACE. Sequencing relied on an Illumina HiSeq 2500. The second PCR ran for roughly 6 to 11 cycles and used a J-beta primer mix along with a sample-barcoded 5' primer. A unique molecular identifier was introduced onto each TCR beta cDNA molecule by a template-switch 5' adaptor carrying 12 random nucleotides. Each sample yielded at least 2.5 million CDR3-containing paired-end reads. All of the RNA was converted into first-strand cDNA using the Mint cDNA synthesis kit, with a TRBC-specific oligonucleotide serving as the primer. All cDNA was treated with uracil-DNA glycosylase and then went through a first 18-cycle PCR with the universal primers M1SS and BC2_uni_R. Per the authors' processing: For normalization, 1 million high-quality reads, each with a distinct molecular identifier, were randomly selected from each sample. Instead of being binned into consensus sequences, reads that shared molecular identifiers were thrown out. MiTCR, run with a Q25 quality threshold and the strictest error-elimination algorithm, handled CDR3 identification, clonotype clustering and error correction. A nonparametric unseen species model using Euler transformation provided a lower-bound estimate of total TCR beta diversity. TCRdb's own reprocessing of the public reads used fastp at Q25 and MiXCR and kept productive beta chains. Entries that share a CDR3 protein sequence are merged under the most common genes and DNA. TCRdb, not the authors, supplied the V and J calls. Here the sample has over 950,000 distinct CDR3 sequences; around 54% occur a single time. Of the sample, 20% to 25% falls within the top ten clones.

Material: blood. The clonotype was recovered from a woman aged 55-69 years in good health. The rearranged chain carries TRBV11-1 and TRBJ2-4; 6 matching bases give a weak D call of TRBD2. The DNA end lines up better with TRBJ2-7; the J call may be wrong. The CDR3 region: CTSSFEGGMTLYEQYF. DNA sequence: TGTACCAGCAGCTTTGAGGGCGGGATGACCCTTTACGAGCAGTACTTC.